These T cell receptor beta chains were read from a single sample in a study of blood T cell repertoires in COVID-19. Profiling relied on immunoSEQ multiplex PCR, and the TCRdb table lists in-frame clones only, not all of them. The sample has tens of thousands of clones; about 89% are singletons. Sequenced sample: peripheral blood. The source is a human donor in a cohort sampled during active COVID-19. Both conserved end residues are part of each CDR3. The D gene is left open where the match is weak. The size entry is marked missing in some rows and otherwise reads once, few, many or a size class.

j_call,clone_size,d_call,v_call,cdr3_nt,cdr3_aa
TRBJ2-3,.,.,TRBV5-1,TGCGCCAGCAGCTTGGAGGGGGGCACAGATACGCAGTATTTT,CASSLEGGTDTQYF
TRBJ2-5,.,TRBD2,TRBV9,TGTGCCAGCAGCCAAACCCCGGGACTAGATGGGACCCAGTACTTC,CASSQTPGLDGTQYF
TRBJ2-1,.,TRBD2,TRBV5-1,TGCGCCAGCAGCCAGACTAGCCTGGATGAGCAGTTCTTC,CASSQTSLDEQFF
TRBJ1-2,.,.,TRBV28,TGTGCCAGCAGTTTAAGTACAAGGGGTGGCTACACCTTC,CASSLSTRGGYTF
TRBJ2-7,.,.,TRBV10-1,TGCGCCAGCAGTGAGTCGGGGGACGGGAGCTCCTACGAGCAGTACTTC,CASSESGDGSSYEQYF
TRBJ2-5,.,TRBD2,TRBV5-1,TGCGCCAGCAGCTTCGGGCGGACTAGCGGGAGGAGGCAAGAGACCCAGTACTTC,CASSFGRTSGRRQETQYF
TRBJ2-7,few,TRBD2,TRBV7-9,TGTGCCAGCAGTCCTCTAGCGGGTCACCGAGGCGAGCAGTACTTC,CASSPLAGHRGEQYF
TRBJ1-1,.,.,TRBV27,TGTGCCAGCAGCCGGGGGGGGAACACTGAAGCTTTCTTT,CASSRGGNTEAFF
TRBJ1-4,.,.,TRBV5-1,TGCGCCAGCAGCTTGTTTGAAGGACAGTATAATGAAAAACTGTTTTTT,CASSLFEGQYNEKLFF
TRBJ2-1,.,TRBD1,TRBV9,TGTGCCAGCAGCCTCGACAGGGAAGAGCAGTTCTTC,CASSLDREEQFF
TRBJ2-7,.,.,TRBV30,TGTGCCTGGAGTGTAGCCGAAGCCTACGAGCAGTACTTC,CAWSVAEAYEQYF
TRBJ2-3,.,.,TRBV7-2,TGTGCCAGCAGCCTACAACCGGGGACTGAGGATACGCAGTATTTT,CASSLQPGTEDTQYF
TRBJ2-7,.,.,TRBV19,TGTGCCAGTAGTTTCTCACCCGGGACTCCCAGAGGCGAGCAGTACTTC,CASSFSPGTPRGEQYF
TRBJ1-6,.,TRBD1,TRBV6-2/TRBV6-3,TGTGCCAGCAGTCTGACAGGGATGACACCCCTCCACTTT,CASSLTGMTPLHF
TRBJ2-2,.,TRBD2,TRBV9,TGTGCCAGCAGCACGGGACTAGGTCAGCGGACCGGGGAGCTGTTTTTT,CASSTGLGQRTGELFF
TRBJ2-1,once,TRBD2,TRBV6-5,TGTGCCAGCAGTAAGCTAGCGGGAGGATTCAATGAGCAGTTCTTC,CASSKLAGGFNEQFF
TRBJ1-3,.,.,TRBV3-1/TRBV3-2,TGTGCCAGCAGCCAAGTCCCTGGGGAGGGGGCTGGAAACACCATATATTTT,CASSQVPGEGAGNTIYF
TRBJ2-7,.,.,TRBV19,TGTGCCAGTAGTCCAAGCCGCGACTACGAGCAGTACTTC,CASSPSRDYEQYF
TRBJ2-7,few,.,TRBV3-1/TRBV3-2,TGTGCCAGCAGCCAAGATCGGGGGAGGCGTCGGTCCTACGAGCAGTACTTC,CASSQDRGRRRSYEQYF
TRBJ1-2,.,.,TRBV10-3,TGTGCCATCAGTGAACAAGATAACTATGGCTACACCTTC,CAISEQDNYGYTF
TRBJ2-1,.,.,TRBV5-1,TGCGCCAGCAGCCCCGACAGTAACCTTTACAATGAGCAGTTCTTC,CASSPDSNLYNEQFF
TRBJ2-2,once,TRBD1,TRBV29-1,TGCAGCGTTCATACAGGGGGTAGCGGGGAGCTGTTTTTT,CSVHTGGSGELFF
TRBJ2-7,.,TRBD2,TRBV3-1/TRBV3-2,TGTGCCAGCAGTCTTTCCGGGACTAGCGGGAGGGTCGTCGAGCAGTACTTC,CASSLSGTSGRVVEQYF
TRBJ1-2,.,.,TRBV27,TGTGCCAGCAGTTTCACTGCCAGGGGCCTCTATGGCTACACCTTC,CASSFTARGLYGYTF
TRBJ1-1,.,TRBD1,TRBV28,TGTGCCAGCAGTTTCAGGGGGGACATGAACACTGAAGCTTTCTTT,CASSFRGDMNTEAFF
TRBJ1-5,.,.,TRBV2,TGTGCCAGCAGTGAACAGGGAGGCCTCAATCAGCCCCAGCATTTT,CASSEQGGLNQPQHF
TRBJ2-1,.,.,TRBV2,TGTGCCAGCAGTTTATACACCTCCTACAATGAGCAGTTCTTC,CASSLYTSYNEQFF
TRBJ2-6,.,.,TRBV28,TGTGCCAGCAGTCTTCAGGGATCTGGGGCCAACGTCCTGACTTTC,CASSLQGSGANVLTF
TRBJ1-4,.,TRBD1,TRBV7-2,TGTGCCAGCAAGGGACAGGGGGCATCTAATGAAAAACTGTTTTTT,CASKGQGASNEKLFF
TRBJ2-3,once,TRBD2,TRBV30,TGTGCCTGGAACCGCCAGGCTAGCGGGACAGATACGCAGTATTTT,CAWNRQASGTDTQYF
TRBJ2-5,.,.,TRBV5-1,TGCGCCAGCAGCCCGGGGCCGGGAGAAGAGACCCAGTACTTC,CASSPGPGEETQYF
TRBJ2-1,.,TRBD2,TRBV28,TGTGCCAGCAGTATCCTGCCGGGACTAGCGGGCTACAATGAGCAGTTCTTC,CASSILPGLAGYNEQFF
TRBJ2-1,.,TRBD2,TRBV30,TGTGCCTGGAGTGCAGCGGGAGCCGACAATGAGCAGTTCTTC,CAWSAAGADNEQFF
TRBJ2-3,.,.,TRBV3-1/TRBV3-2,TGTGCCAGCAGCCAAATACTATCTAGCACAGATACGCAGTATTTT,CASSQILSSTDTQYF
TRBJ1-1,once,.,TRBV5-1,TGCGCCAGCAGCTTGGCAAACAGCATGATGAACACTGAAGCTTTCTTT,CASSLANSMMNTEAFF
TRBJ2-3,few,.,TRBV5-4,TGTGCCAGCAGCTTGGGGGTCGGCGGGGTCACAGATACGCAGTATTTT,CASSLGVGGVTDTQYF
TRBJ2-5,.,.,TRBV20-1,TGCGGAGGGGGGACAGAAGAGACCCAGTACTTC,CGGGTEETQYF
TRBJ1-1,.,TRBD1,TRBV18,TGTGCCAGCTCACTGACTCAGGGGGACACTGAAGCTTTCTTT,CASSLTQGDTEAFF
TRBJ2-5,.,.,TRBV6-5,TGTGCCAGCAGTCACGGGGATCAAGGGGAGACCCAGTACTTC,CASSHGDQGETQYF
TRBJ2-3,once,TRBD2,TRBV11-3,TGTGCCAGCAGCCAGCGGGAAAGAGCAGATACGCAGTATTTT,CASSQRERADTQYF
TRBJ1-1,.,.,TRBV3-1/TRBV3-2,TGTGCCAGCAGCCCCCAGCGGGCGGGGGACACTGAAGCTTTCTTT,CASSPQRAGDTEAFF
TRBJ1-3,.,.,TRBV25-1,TGTGCCACCAGAGCACCCACCACGACCAGGGGCGGGAACACCATATATTTT,CATRAPTTTRGGNTIYF
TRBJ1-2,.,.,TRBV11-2,TGTGCCAGCAGCTTAGAGGGCCTGGCCGGCTACACCTTC,CASSLEGLAGYTF
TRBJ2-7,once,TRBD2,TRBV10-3,TGTGCCATCGGGGACCCGCGGGCTAGCGGGCAGCCCGGGGAGCAGTACTTC,CAIGDPRASGQPGEQYF
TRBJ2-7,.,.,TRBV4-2,TGTGCCAGCAGCCAAGACCCATACAGCTTACCTACCTCCTACGAGCAGTACTTC,CASSQDPYSLPTSYEQYF
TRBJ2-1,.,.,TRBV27,TGTGCCAGCAGTTTAAGGGAGACCCCGTACAATGAGCAGTTCTTC,CASSLRETPYNEQFF